A single sample is the source of the 32 T cell receptor beta chains below, sequenced in a study of control samples from healthy donors and cancer patients. Clones were sequenced by immunoSEQ multiplex PCR, and TCRdb holds only the in-frame ones, with some missing. The repertoire has more than 95,000 clones, about 89% of them found once; the top ten carry about 18%. Sample: PBMCs. These receptors came from a man in his 60s with lung cancer.

Here the CDR3 reads CASSLAGGGAIKETQYF. DNA for the CDR3: TGCGCCAGCAGCTTGGCGGGCGGGGGGGCGATTAAGGAGACCCAGTACTTC. The V call is TRBV5-1, the J call TRBJ2-5, with 9 bases that match TRBD2. Trimming cost V 0 bases and J 5 bases; bases outside gene matches: 11. The V gene's germline CDR1 is SGHRS and CDR2 YFSETQ. The CDR3 sequence is 17 residues long.

This chain connects TRBV30 to TRBJ2-7; D is undetermined. The V end was cut by 3 bases, the J end by 3 bases, with 9 bases between. The germline V gene has CDR1 GTSNPN and CDR2 SVGIG (reference sequence). This CDR3 spans 12 amino acids. The chain's CDR3 is CAWSENSYEQYF. The CDR3 DNA reads TGTGCCTGGAGCGAGAACAGCTACGAGCAGTACTTC. Full variable domain (outside the CDR3, taken from reference TRBV30 and TRBJ2-7): SQTIHQWPATLVQPVGSPLSLECTVEGTSNPNLYWYRQAAGRGLQLLFYSVGIGQISSEVPQNLSASRPQDRQFILSSKKLLLSDSGFYLCAWSENSYEQYFGPGTRLTVT.

This chain links TRBV2 with TRBJ2-3; D not resolved. Germline V CDR1 and CDR2: SNHLY, FYNNEI. The CDR3 runs to 13 residues. V gave up 4 bases and J gave up 1 base, with 6 bases separating them. CDR3 protein: CASSVHRTDTQYF. CDR3 bases: TGTGCCAGCAGTGTGCACCGCACAGATACGCAGTATTTT.

This clone occurred once. The V call is TRBV5-1, the J call TRBJ1-1; 9 bases align to TRBD1. The CDR3 consists of 14 residues. CDR1 and CDR2 from the germline V gene are SGHRS and YFSETQ. The CDR3 spells CVLTGGLVNTEAFF. The DNA for the CDR3 is TGCGTCCTAACAGGGGGCCTGGTTAACACTGAAGCTTTCTTT.

This rearrangement joins TRBV10-2 to TRBJ1-2, with D possibly TRBD1 on 5 matching bases. Trimming took off 3 bases at V and 2 bases at J, with 16 bases between the two ends. The germline gives CDR1 WSHSY, CDR2 SAAADI. The CDR3 covers 16 residues. The CDR3 DNA sequence: TGCGCCAGCAGTGATAGGTCGGCCAGGGAAAACTATGGCTACACCTTC. Translation: CASSDRSARENYGYTF.

The gene calls are TRBV7-9 and TRBJ2-5, with unresolved D. CDR3 length: 13 residues. Trimming cost V 3 bases and J 3 bases, with 8 bases left between them. CDR1 is SEHNR, CDR2 FQNEAQ, per germline (reference sequence). The CDR3 loop is CASSFEVKETQYF. The CDR3 DNA sequence: TGTGCCAGCAGCTTTGAGGTGAAAGAGACCCAGTACTTC.

The V call is TRBV6-5, the J call TRBJ2-1, with D perhaps TRBD2 (6 bases). Per the germline V gene, CDR1 is MNHEY and CDR2 is SVGAGI. The CDR3 is 15 residues long. The ends were cut back, 0 bases at V and 4 bases at J, with 10 bases in the middle. The CDR3 DNA follows: TGTGCCAGCAGTTACTCGTGGGGGGAGTACAATGAGCAGTTCTTC. Amino acid sequence: CASSYSWGEYNEQFF.

V and J are TRBV30 and TRBJ1-2; 7 bases are shared with TRBD1. Germline V CDR1 and CDR2: GTSNPN, SVGIG (reference sequence). V trimming: 0 bases; J trimming: 8 bases; junction bases outside the gene matches: 6. The CDR3 covers 13 residues. For the CDR3, the DNA is TGTGCCTGGAGTGTTGAGGGGGCGCGAGGCTACACCTTC. Its protein is CAWSVEGARGYTF.

The chain combines TRBV12-5 with TRBJ2-7, with 10 nucleotides matching TRBD2. The V and J ends lost 4 bases and 0 bases, in that order; junction bases with no gene match: 6. The germline CDR1 and CDR2 sequences are LGHNT and FRNRAP. The CDR3 loop spans 16 amino acids. The CDR3 region has the DNA TGTGCTAGTGGTTCCCCCAGCGGGGGGGGCTCCTACGAGCAGTACTTC. Amino acid sequence: CASGSPSGGGSYEQYF.

V usage is TRBV5-1 and J usage is TRBJ2-2; TRBD1 aligns across 7 bases. In germline, CDR1 is SGHRS, CDR2 YFSETQ. The V segment lost 3 bases and the J segment 0 bases; nucleotides outside the gene matches: 2. CDR3 length: 15 amino acids. CDR3 DNA sequence: TGCGCCAGCAGCTGGGACAGCGCGAACACCGGGGAGCTGTTTTTT. Amino acid sequence: CASSWDSANTGELFF.

This chain links TRBV7-9 with TRBJ2-4; the match to TRBD1 covers 7 bases. The V gene's germline CDR1 is SEHNR and CDR2 FQNEAQ (reference sequence). J gave up 12 bases and V 4 bases, and 12 bases lay outside the gene matches. The CDR3 has 14 amino acids. This chain's CDR3 is CASSSTSTGSYQYF. The CDR3 nucleotides are TGTGCCAGCAGCTCAACCTCGACAGGGTCCTATCAGTACTTC. The full variable domain, completed using reference TRBV7-9 and TRBJ2-4, is DTGVSQNPRHKITKRGQNVTFRCDPISEHNRLYWYRQTLGQGPEFLTYFQNEAQLEKSRLLSDRFSAERPKGSFSTLEIQRTEQGDSAMYLCASSSTSTGSYQYFGAGTRLSVL.

This chain uses TRBV5-1 with TRBJ2-4; 12 positions agree with TRBD1. CDR1 is SGHRS, CDR2 YFSETQ, per germline. The CDR3 sequence is 15 residues long. Unmatched junction bases numbered 7, after V lost 4 bases and J lost 8 bases. The CDR3, as DNA: TGCGCCAGCAGCGGGGACAGGGGGCAAGGTTACATTCAGTACTTC. Its protein is CASSGDRGQGYIQYF. The full variable domain, in which reference TRBV5-1 and TRBJ2-4 provide the parts outside the CDR3, is KAGVTQTPRYLIKTRGQQVTLSCSPISGHRSVSWYQQTPGQGLQFLFEYFSETQRNKGNFPGRFSGRQFSNSRSEMNVSTLELGDSALYLCASSGDRGQGYIQYFGAGTRLSVL.

The V call is TRBV5-1, the J call TRBJ1-2; D possibly corresponds to TRBD1 (5 bases). The V gene's germline CDR1 is SGHRS and CDR2 YFSETQ. V was cut by 0 bases and J by 4 bases, with 13 bases left in between. This CDR3 has 15 amino acids. CDR3 loop: CASSLAVGGTYGYTF. CDR3 bases: TGCGCCAGCAGCTTGGCAGTGGGGGGGACCTATGGCTACACCTTC.

This clone was counted a few times. The V and J genes are TRBV10-1 and TRBJ2-4; TRBD1 matches at 7 bases. The germline V gene encodes CDR1 WNHNN and CDR2 SYGVQD (reference sequence). V dropped 6 bases and J dropped 0; count of bases not matched to a gene: 5. This CDR3 is built from 15 residues. The chain's CDR3 is CASSDRVGAKNIQYF. CDR3 bases: TGCGCCAGCAGCGACAGGGTAGGAGCCAAAAACATTCAGTACTTC.

The chain combines TRBV4-1 with TRBJ2-2, with unresolved D. V shed 0 bases and J shed 0 bases, with 11 bases lying between them. Germline V gene sequence: CDR1 MGHRA, CDR2 YSYEKL. This CDR3 region has 17 residues. CDR3 sequence: CASSQDRGIPNTGELFF. Here the CDR3 DNA reads TGCGCCAGCAGCCAAGATCGTGGAATCCCGAACACCGGGGAGCTGTTTTTT.

The rearrangement links TRBV5-1 to TRBJ2-1, with a tentative D call TRBD1 (6 bases). Germline V CDR1 and CDR2: SGHRS, YFSETQ. Between the trimmed V and J ends, which lost 5 bases and 5 bases, there was a span of 11 bases. The CDR3 has 13 amino acids. CDR3: CASSPTGNNEQFF. The CDR3 DNA is TGCGCCAGCAGTCCTACAGGGAACAATGAGCAGTTCTTC. Combining the CDR3 with reference TRBV5-1 and TRBJ2-1 gives the whole variable domain KAGVTQTPRYLIKTRGQQVTLSCSPISGHRSVSWYQQTPGQGLQFLFEYFSETQRNKGNFPGRFSGRQFSNSRSEMNVSTLELGDSALYLCASSPTGNNEQFFGPGTRLTVL.

V and J are TRBV30 and TRBJ1-2; 7 nucleotides match TRBD1. Looked up from germline, CDR1 is GTSNPN and CDR2 is SVGIG (reference sequence). The trim removed 5 bases at V and 1 base at J, leaving 10 bases unmatched. The CDR3 consists of 15 residues. The DNA of the CDR3 is TGTGCCTGGCTTTTTCCAGGGGGTCTTAACTATGGCTACACCTTC. It encodes CAWLFPGGLNYGYTF.

This clone has more than one count but fewer than ten. The V gene is TRBV24-1, the J gene TRBJ2-1, with D hard to call. The CDR3 totals 13 residues. The germline gives CDR1 KGHDR, CDR2 SFDVKD. The V end was cut by 0 bases, the J end by 9 bases, with 8 bases between. The CDR3 nucleotides read TGTGCCACCAGTGATTTGCCGGGTCTTGAGCAGTTCTTC. Protein product: CATSDLPGLEQFF.

This clone was picked up one time. The rearrangement links TRBV11-2 to TRBJ1-2; 12 nucleotides match TRBD1. In germline, CDR1 is SGHAT, CDR2 FQNNGV. This CDR3 spans 16 amino acids. V lost 5 bases, J lost 2 bases, and 6 bases stayed unmatched. The chain's CDR3 is CASSGGTGGSNYGYTF. The CDR3 nucleotides read TGTGCCAGCAGCGGAGGGACAGGGGGCTCAAACTATGGCTACACCTTC.

The chain combines TRBV20-1 with TRBJ2-5, with D perhaps matching TRBD2 (6 bases). In germline, CDR1 is DFQATT, CDR2 SNEGSKA (reference sequence). Deletions cut 7 bases from V and 3 bases from J, with 9 bases between. The CDR3 sequence is 11 residues long. The CDR3 protein is CSVGGKETQYF. The CDR3 DNA is TGCAGTGTAGGCGGGAAAGAGACCCAGTACTTC.

Details on this clone: Compared with germline, one end of the junction differs, possibly owing to a read error. The gene calls are TRBV5-1 and TRBJ2-3; D is unclear. CDR1 and CDR2 (germline): SGHRS, YFSETQ. This CDR3 has 13 residues. In nucleotides, the CDR3 is TGCGCCAGCAGCTTGGATGCCACAAATACGCAGTATTTT. Its protein is CASSLDATNTQYF.

This chain uses TRBV30 with TRBJ1-2; 8 bases match TRBD1. The V gene's germline CDR1 is GTSNPN and CDR2 SVGIG (reference sequence). CDR3 size: 14 residues. The V gene end was trimmed by 4 bases and the J gene end by 4 bases; junction bases not matched to a gene: 8. CDR3 in amino acids: CAWTLDRAGYGYTF. Here the CDR3 DNA reads TGTGCCTGGACCCTGGACAGGGCAGGCTATGGCTACACCTTC. Drawing the rest from reference TRBV30 and TRBJ1-2, the complete variable domain is SQTIHQWPATLVQPVGSPLSLECTVEGTSNPNLYWYRQAAGRGLQLLFYSVGIGQISSEVPQNLSASRPQDRQFILSSKKLLLSDSGFYLCAWTLDRAGYGYTFGSGTRLTVV.

The chain couples TRBV6-5 to TRBJ2-3; no definite D call. The germline V gene has CDR1 MNHEY and CDR2 SVGAGI. The ends were cut back, 0 bases at V and 1 base at J, with 2 bases in the middle. The CDR3 runs to 13 residues. The CDR3, as DNA: TGTGCCAGCAGTTACTCCGGCACAGATACGCAGTATTTT. The encoded protein is CASSYSGTDTQYF.

This clone occurred a few times. V and J are TRBV11-1 and TRBJ2-5; 7 nucleotides agree with TRBD1. This CDR3 comprises 15 residues. V lost 5 bases to trimming and J lost 1 base; unmatched junction nucleotides: 7. CDR1 and CDR2 from the germline V gene are SGHAT and FQDESV (reference sequence). The CDR3 DNA follows: TGTGCCAGCAGCCTGAACAGGGGTCCCCAAGAGACCCAGTACTTC. It yields the protein CASSLNRGPQETQYF.

This chain uses TRBV5-1 with TRBJ2-5; 8 bases line up with TRBD2. Germline CDR1 and CDR2: SGHRS and YFSETQ. Trimming removed 4 bases from V and 4 bases from J; junction bases left unmatched: 9. The CDR3 covers 15 residues. CDR3 DNA: TGCGCCAGCAGCGAGTTCGGGGGGGCAGGAGAGACCCAGTACTTC. Residues: CASSEFGGAGETQYF.

This clone came up once. This sample includes further DNA sequences coding for the same CDR3. This sequence joins TRBV9 and TRBJ1-2, with D maybe TRBD1 (5 bases). CDR1 and CDR2 from the germline V gene are SGDLS and YYNGEE. The CDR3 extends over 13 amino acids. Trimming left V 1 base short and J 2 bases short, with 6 bases between. CDR3 sequence: CASSVQGNYGYTF. The CDR3 coding sequence is TGTGCCAGCAGCGTACAGGGCAACTATGGCTACACCTTC.

This clone was seen repeatedly, ten times or more. The genes are TRBV30 and TRBJ2-1; D is unresolved. The ends were cut back, 2 bases at V and 10 bases at J, with 12 bases in the middle. The CDR3 is made up of 12 amino acids. In germline, CDR1 is GTSNPN, CDR2 SVGIG (reference sequence). The CDR3 DNA reads as TGTGCCTGGAGTACGGCCGTAGGGGAGCAGTTCTTC. Translated, it gives CAWSTAVGEQFF.

The J gene is TRBJ1-5, the V gene TRBV2, with a weak D call TRBD1 (5 bases). Germline V lookup: CDR1 SNHLY, CDR2 FYNNEI. CDR3 length: 13 residues. The ends were cut back, 4 bases at V and 4 bases at J, with 8 bases in the middle. Here the CDR3 DNA reads TGTGCCAGCAGTGTAGAGGGGAATCAGCCCCAGCATTTT. It yields the protein CASSVEGNQPQHF.

This clone was seen only once. The rearrangement links TRBV10-2 to TRBJ1-1; TRBD1 might be the D (6 bases). This CDR3 contains 13 residues. Per the germline V gene, CDR1 is WSHSY and CDR2 is SAAADI. Trimming stripped 6 bases from V and 4 bases from J, with 12 bases between. CDR3 nucleotides: TGCGCCAGCAGCCTGACAGGTGGCACTGAAGCTTTCTTT. Translating gives CASSLTGGTEAFF.

V usage is TRBV7-2 and J usage is TRBJ1-1, with D possibly matching TRBD1 (5 bases). Germline V gene lookup returns CDR1 SGHTA and CDR2 FQGNSA. V was clipped by 2 bases and J by 7 bases, with 17 bases between them. The CDR3 has 15 residues. The CDR3 reads CASSLRWTGVGEAFF. The CDR3, as DNA: TGTGCCAGCAGCTTACGATGGACGGGGGTAGGTGAAGCTTTCTTT.

V usage is TRBV3-1 (or the pseudogene TRBV3-2) and J usage is TRBJ2-3, with D unclear. V was pared by 8 bases and J by 8 bases, with 14 bases between. This CDR3 contains 12 residues. Germline V gene data show CDR1 as LGHDT and CDR2 as YNNKEL (reference sequence). The CDR3 nucleotides are TGTGCCAGCTTGGGGTCCGGGCTTACGCAGTATTTT. Translated: CASLGSGLTQYF.

This chain joins TRBV14 and TRBJ1-1; D gene uncertain. The germline CDR1 and CDR2 sequences are SGHDN and FVKESK. V was trimmed by 1 base and J by 0 bases, leaving 12 bases between them. This CDR3 has 16 amino acids. In DNA, the CDR3 is TGTGCCAGCAGCCAAGTGGTAGGGCCAATGAACACTGAAGCTTTCTTT. Translating gives CASSQVVGPMNTEAFF.